A selection of T cell receptor beta chains follows, all from one sample in a study of T cells in Graves' hyperthyroidism and ophthalmopathy. TCRdb ran MiXCR on the multiplex PCR reads and lists one entry per CDR3 protein. The sample has approximately 330,000 distinct CDR3 sequences, around a sixth seen once. The sequenced material came from blood. The source is a woman aged 45-65 years with Graves' hyperthyroidism. CDR3s include the opening cysteine and the closing phenylalanine or tryptophan. D genes are given only for firm matches. Only part of the rows carry a size: once, few, many, or a class if the clone is expanded.

size	V	D	J	DNA	CDR3
NA	TRBV27	TRBD1	TRBJ2-3	TGTGCCAGCAGTACCCGGGACAGGGACCCAGATACGCAGTATTTT	CASSTRDRDPDTQYF
few	TRBV27	TRBD1	TRBJ2-6	TGTGCCAGCAGTCCTCAGGGGGCTATAACTGGGGCCAACGTCCTGACTTTC	CASSPQGAITGANVLTF
many	TRBV11-2	TRBD2	TRBJ2-5	TGTGCCAGCAGCACGAGACTAGCGGGAGGGCAAGAGACCCAGTACTTC	CASSTRLAGGQETQYF
many	TRBV20-1	NA	TRBJ1-1	TGCAGTGCTAACGGCGGGGGGGGCGTAGTGACTGAAGCTTTCTTT	CSANGGGGVVTEAFF
few	TRBV25-1	NA	TRBJ2-1	TGTGCCAGCAGTGAGGAAGAGGGAGCCTCCTACAATGAGCAGTTCTTC	CASSEEEGASYNEQFF
many	TRBV13	NA	TRBJ2-7	TGTGCCAGCAGCCTAACAAATTACGAGCAGTACTTC	CASSLTNYEQYF
NA	TRBV10-2	TRBD1	TRBJ2-6	TGCGCCACCCGGGCCCGGACAGGGGGCTCTGGGGCCAACGTCCTGACTTTC	CATRARTGGSGANVLTF
many	TRBV5-1	TRBD1	TRBJ2-1	TGCGCCAGCAGCTTGGCTGTTGGCTACACAGGGGGGCAGTTCTTC	CASSLAVGYTGGQFF
few	TRBV6-1	TRBD1	TRBJ1-2	TGTGCCAGCAGTGAAACAGGGGGCACTGAGGGCTACACCTTC	CASSETGGTEGYTF
NA	TRBV7-6	TRBD1	TRBJ1-1	TGTGCCAGCAGCTTAGCCCAGACAGGGAGCTACATGAACACTGAAGCTTTCTTT	CASSLAQTGSYMNTEAFF
NA	TRBV10-3	NA	TRBJ1-1	TGTGCCATCAGTGAGGAGGGGGGCACTGAAGCTTTCTTT	CAISEEGGTEAFF
few	TRBV14	TRBD2	TRBJ2-1	TGTGCCAGCAGCCCGGGACTAGCGGGAAGCAATGAGCAGTTCTTC	CASSPGLAGSNEQFF
NA	TRBV28	NA	TRBJ1-4	TGTGCCAGCAGAGACACTTCAACTAATGAAAAACTGTTTTTT	CASRDTSTNEKLFF
many	TRBV6-1	TRBD1	TRBJ1-1	TGTGCCAGCACCCCGGGACAGGGGTTGACTGAAGCTTTCTTT	CASTPGQGLTEAFF
many	TRBV12-3/TRBV12-4	NA	TRBJ2-2	TGTGCCAGCAGTTGGGGTAGCGGACCCACCGGGGAGCTGTTTTTT	CASSWGSGPTGELFF
NA	TRBV7-9	NA	TRBJ2-1	TGTGCCAGCAGCCCAGGGGAGGGGAACTCCTACAATGAGCAGTTCTTC	CASSPGEGNSYNEQFF
NA	TRBV7-2	TRBD1	TRBJ1-6	TGTGCCAGCAGCCCAGGACAGGGGATGCATTCACCCCTCCACTTT	CASSPGQGMHSPLHF
many	TRBV7-9	TRBD1	TRBJ2-7	TGTGCCAGCAGCTTACCCGACAGGGTCCACGAGCAGTACTTC	CASSLPDRVHEQYF
few	TRBV5-1	NA	TRBJ1-2	TGCGCCAGCAGCTTGGGTCCCCGGGAGGGCTACACCTTC	CASSLGPREGYTF
many	TRBV3-1	NA	TRBJ1-2	TGTGCCAGCAGCCGAGGGACCTCGGGCCAAATCCACTATGGCTACACCTTC	CASSRGTSGQIHYGYTF
NA	TRBV20-1	NA	TRBJ2-5	TGCAGTGGATCTAGCGCCTATCAAGAGACCCAGTACTTC	CSGSSAYQETQYF
few	TRBV12-3/TRBV12-4	TRBD2	TRBJ2-3	TGTGCCAGCAGTTACTGGAGCGGGAGAGGAGATACGCAGTATTTT	CASSYWSGRGDTQYF
NA	TRBV20-1	TRBD1	TRBJ2-1	TGCAGTGCGAAGGGACAGCGTCACTACAATGAGCAGTTCTTC	CSAKGQRHYNEQFF
many	TRBV30	TRBD1	TRBJ1-5	TGTGCCTGGAGTACACAGGGGAATCAGCCCCAGCATTTT	CAWSTQGNQPQHF
NA	TRBV3-1	NA	TRBJ2-2	TGTGCCAGCAGCCAAGGAGGGGGGGTCGGGGAGCTGTTTTTT	CASSQGGGVGELFF
NA	TRBV5-1	NA	TRBJ1-1	TGCGCCAGCAGCTTCAGGGGCCTCCTGAACACTGAAGCTTTCTTT	CASSFRGLLNTEAFF
few	TRBV7-9	NA	TRBJ1-5	TGTGCCAGCAGCCTCGGGGGGGTAACTCAGCCCCAGCATTTT	CASSLGGVTQPQHF
many	TRBV28	TRBD1	TRBJ1-5	TGTGCCAGCACCACCGGGACAGGGGGCAATCAGCCCCAGCATTTT	CASTTGTGGNQPQHF
few	TRBV5-1	NA	TRBJ2-5	TGCGCCAGCAGCTCGAACCCGACGGGCCAAGAGACCCAGTACTTC	CASSSNPTGQETQYF
few	TRBV5-1	NA	TRBJ2-2	TGCGCCAGCAGCTTGATAGGCACGAACACCGGGGAGCTGTTTTTT	CASSLIGTNTGELFF
many	TRBV6-1	NA	TRBJ1-1	TGTGCCAGCAGCAGGAGGCTGGAGAACACTGAAGCTTTCTTT	CASSRRLENTEAFF
NA	TRBV27	NA	TRBJ1-1	TGTGCCAGCAGTTTGCTTAGCCGCACTGAAGCTTCCTTT	CASSLLSRTEASF
many	TRBV6-1	NA	TRBJ1-1	TGTGCCAGCAGTACTAACAGGCGTGAAGCTTTCTTT	CASSTNRREAFF
NA	TRBV6-1	NA	TRBJ2-1	TGTGCCAGCAGCTCTCGGGAAGAGCAGTTCTTC	CASSSREEQFF
many	TRBV11-2	NA	TRBJ1-1	TGTGCCAGCAGCAAGATCGGGGGGCTAATAAACACTGAAGCTTTCTTT	CASSKIGGLINTEAFF
many	TRBV12-3/TRBV12-4	TRBD1	TRBJ1-5	TGTGCCAGCAGGGAGACAGGGTTTGGCAATCAGCCCCAGCATTTT	CASRETGFGNQPQHF
many	TRBV3-1	TRBD2	TRBJ2-1	TGTGCCAGCAGCCCTCTGCTAGCGGGGGGGCCCGATGAGCAGTTCTTC	CASSPLLAGGPDEQFF
NA	TRBV11-2	NA	TRBJ2-2	TGTGCCAGCAGCTTAGTCATGGGTTTGGCCGGGGAGCTGTTTTTT	CASSLVMGLAGELFF
few	TRBV18	NA	TRBJ2-1	TGTGCCAGCTCACCACGTTCGGTCAATGAGCAGTTCTTC	CASSPRSVNEQFF
many	TRBV2	NA	TRBJ2-7	TGTGCCAGCAGCCTCGGGGGCTGGAGCTACGAGCAGTACTTC	CASSLGGWSYEQYF
once	TRBV30	NA	TRBJ2-2	TGTGCCTGGAGTGTCACGCCTTCGGAGCTGTTTTTT	CAWSVTPSELFF
many	TRBV6-1	NA	TRBJ1-1	TGTGCCAGCGGGTCCAGGGATTTAAACACTGAAGCTTTCTTT	CASGSRDLNTEAFF
many	TRBV3-1	TRBD1	TRBJ2-2	TGTGCCAGCAGTTACAGGGGGAACACCGGGGAGCTGTTTTTT	CASSYRGNTGELFF
NA	TRBV4-1	NA	TRBJ2-1	TGCGCCAGCAGCCAAGGTTCGCCGAACATAATTACTTACAATGAGCAGTTCTTC	CASSQGSPNIITYNEQFF
many	TRBV7-8	TRBD2	TRBJ2-5	TGTGCCAGCAGCTTAGCCGGGAGGGGTGGCGTAGAGACCCAGTACTTC	CASSLAGRGGVETQYF
few	TRBV7-9	NA	TRBJ2-5	TGTGCCAGCACCCAGGACCGAGAGACCCAGTACTTC	CASTQDRETQYF
few	TRBV5-4	TRBD2	TRBJ2-5	TGTGCCAGCAGCTTGGCTGGGGGACTAGCTTTGAAGACCCAGTACTTC	CASSLAGGLALKTQYF
NA	TRBV4-1	NA	TRBJ1-5	TGCGCCAGCAGCCAAGAAGGGACCATTGAGCCCCAGCATTTT	CASSQEGTIEPQHF
NA	TRBV3-1	TRBD1	TRBJ2-7	TGTGCCAGCAGCCAAGATTCGACCGGGACAGGGGTTAGGGAGCAGTACTTC	CASSQDSTGTGVREQYF
many	TRBV7-9	NA	TRBJ2-7	TGTGCCAGCAGCTCCCTTTCCTACGAGCAGTACTTC	CASSSLSYEQYF
many	TRBV7-9	NA	TRBJ2-7	TGTGCCAGCAGCCCCCCGGGGGACTACGAGCAGTACTTC	CASSPPGDYEQYF